The following is a T cell receptor (beta chain) sequence with its context. This record comes from a study of cytomegalovirus exposure and HLA in healthy donors. CDR1 is LNHDA, CDR2 SQIVND, per germline (reference sequence). This CDR3 contains 15 residues. V was clipped by 8 bases and J by 2 bases; unmatched bases: 9. PCR involved 60 Vbeta and 13 Jbeta primers. Produced via immunoSEQ multiplex PCR; TCRdb's table is partial and in-frame only. Among 85,000 to 100,000 clones, around 77% were seen once, and the ten largest hold around 3.4%. The receptor comes from a man aged 40-55 years in good health and CMV-seronegative. Source material: PBMCs. The rearrangement joins TRBV19 to TRBJ1-1; 9 bases are shared with TRBD1. CDR3 in amino acids: CASRTGGLGNTEAFF. The CDR3 nucleotides are TGTGCCAGTCGAACAGGGGGCTTAGGAAACACTGAAGCTTTCTTT.